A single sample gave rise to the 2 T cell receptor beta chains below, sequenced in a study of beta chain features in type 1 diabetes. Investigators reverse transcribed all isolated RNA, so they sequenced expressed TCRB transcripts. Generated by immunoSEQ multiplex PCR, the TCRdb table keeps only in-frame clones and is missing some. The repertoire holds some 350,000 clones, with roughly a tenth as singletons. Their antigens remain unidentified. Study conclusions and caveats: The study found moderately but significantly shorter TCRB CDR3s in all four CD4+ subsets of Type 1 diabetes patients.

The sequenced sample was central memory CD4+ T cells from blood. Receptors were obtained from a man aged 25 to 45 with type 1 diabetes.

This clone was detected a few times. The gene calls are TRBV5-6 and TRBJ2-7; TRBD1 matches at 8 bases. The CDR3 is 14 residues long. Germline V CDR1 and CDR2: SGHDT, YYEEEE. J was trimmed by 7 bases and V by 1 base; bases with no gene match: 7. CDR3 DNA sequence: TGTGCCAGCAGCTTGTTCGACAGGGGAGGTGAGCAGTACTTC. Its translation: CASSLFDRGGEQYF. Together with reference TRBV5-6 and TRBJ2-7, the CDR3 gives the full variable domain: DAGVTQSPTHLIKTRGQQVTLRCSPKSGHDTVSWYQQALGQGPQFIFQYYEEEERQRGNFPDRFSGHQFPNYSSELNVNALLLGDSALYLCASSLFDRGGEQYFGPGTRLTVT.

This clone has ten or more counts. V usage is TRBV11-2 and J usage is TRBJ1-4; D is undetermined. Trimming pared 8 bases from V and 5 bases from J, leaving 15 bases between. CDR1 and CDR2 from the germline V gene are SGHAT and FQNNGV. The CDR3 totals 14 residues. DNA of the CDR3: TGTGCCAGCCAAAGGTTGGGCTTCAATGAAAAACTGTTTTTT. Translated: CASQRLGFNEKLFF.